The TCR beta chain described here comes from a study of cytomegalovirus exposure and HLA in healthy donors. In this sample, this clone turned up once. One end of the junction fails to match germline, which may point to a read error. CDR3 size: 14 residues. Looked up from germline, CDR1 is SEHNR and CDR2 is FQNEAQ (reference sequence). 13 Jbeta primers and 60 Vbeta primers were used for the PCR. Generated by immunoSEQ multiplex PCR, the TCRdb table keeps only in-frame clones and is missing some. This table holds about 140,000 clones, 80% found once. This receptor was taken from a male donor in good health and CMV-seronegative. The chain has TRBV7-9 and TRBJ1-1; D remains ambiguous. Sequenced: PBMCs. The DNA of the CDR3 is TGTTCCAGCAGCTTAGCGGGCAGGAACACTGAAGCTTTCTTT. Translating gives CSSSLAGRNTEAFF.